These 18 T cell receptor beta chains share one sample of origin, sequenced in a study of cytomegalovirus exposure and HLA in healthy donors. The PCR used 60 Vbeta and 13 Jbeta primers. Sequenced by immunoSEQ multiplex PCR; TCRdb stores in-frame clones only, minus some. Here the sample spans under 200,000 clones, about four fifths being singletons. Sequencing input: PBMCs. These receptors all stem from a young woman in good health and CMV-seropositive.

The chain is built from TRBV4-1 and TRBJ2-3, with TRBD2 as a possible D gene (5 bases). Per the germline V gene, CDR1 is MGHRA and CDR2 is YSYEKL. The V and J ends lost 0 bases and 3 bases respectively, with 13 bases between them. The CDR3 runs to 16 residues. The CDR3 is CASSQDPPTGTDTQYF. In nucleotides, the CDR3 is TGCGCCAGCAGCCAAGATCCCCCGACGGGGACAGATACGCAGTATTTT.

This chain uses TRBV6-5 with TRBJ2-3; perhaps TRBD2 as D (5 bases). This CDR3 comprises 11 residues. The germline V gene has CDR1 MNHEY and CDR2 SVGAGI. The V and J ends lost 6 bases and 6 bases respectively, with 7 bases between them. The CDR3 here is CASRWTDTQYF. The CDR3 bases are TGTGCCAGCAGGTGGACTGATACGCAGTATTTT.

The chain recombines TRBV5-6 with TRBJ2-1; 9 positions match TRBD1. The CDR3 loop spans 17 amino acids. Per the germline V gene, CDR1 is SGHDT and CDR2 is YYEEEE. The V gene end was trimmed by 0 bases and the J gene end by 4 bases; junction bases not matched to a gene: 8. CDR3 sequence (DNA): TGTGCCAGCAGCTTGGGCCGGGGACAGGGCTATTACAATGAGCAGTTCTTC. It encodes CASSLGRGQGYYNEQFF.

V is TRBV29-1 and J is TRBJ1-2, with 7 bases that match TRBD1. V was clipped by 5 bases and J by 3 bases; unmatched bases: 3. CDR3 size: 12 residues. Germline CDR1 reads SQVTM; CDR2 reads ANQGSEA. CDR3 protein: CSVYTGDYGYTF. CDR3 sequence (DNA): TGCAGCGTTTACACAGGGGACTATGGCTACACCTTC. Combining the CDR3 with reference TRBV29-1 and TRBJ1-2 gives the whole variable domain SAVISQKPSRDICQRGTSLTIQCQVDSQVTMMFWYRQQPGQSLTLIATANQGSEATYESGFVIDKFPISRPNLTFSTLTVSNMSPEDSSIYLCSVYTGDYGYTFGSGTRLTVV.

This chain links TRBV2 with TRBJ2-7; D is perhaps TRBD2 (7 bases). The CDR3 sequence is 14 residues long. The V gene lost 5 bases and the J gene lost 5 bases, with 16 bases spanning the gap. CDR1 and CDR2 from the germline V gene are SNHLY and FYNNEI. Here the CDR3 reads CASSMEGGAHEQYF. In nucleotides, the CDR3 is TGTGCCAGCAGTATGGAAGGGGGGGCCCACGAGCAGTACTTC.

The V gene is TRBV5-6, the J gene TRBJ1-5, with unresolved D. The CDR3 runs 18 residues. Germline loops: CDR1 SGHDT, CDR2 YYEEEE. Trimming took 4 bases from V and 2 from J, leaving 22 bases between them. CDR3 protein: CASSTLAGGLLGNQPQHF. In nucleotides, the CDR3 is TGTGCCAGCAGCACGTTGGCAGGAGGTCTTTTGGGCAATCAGCCCCAGCATTTT.

CDR3 loop: CASSHPNIMTGWIPYEQYF. Written as DNA, the CDR3 is TGTGCCAGCAGCCACCCCAATATTATGACAGGGTGGATCCCCTACGAGCAGTACTTC. The chain combines TRBV28 with TRBJ2-7, with 7 bases fitting TRBD1. Trimming cost V 6 bases and J 2 bases; bases outside gene matches: 22. Germline V CDR1 and CDR2: MDHEN, SYDVKM. The CDR3 extends over 19 amino acids.

The chain employs TRBV28 and TRBJ2-1; no firm D call. CDR1 is MDHEN and CDR2 is SYDVKM in the germline V gene. The CDR3 totals 14 residues. Trimming removed 3 bases from V and 0 bases from J, with 6 bases in between. In nucleotides, the CDR3 is TGTGCCAGCAGTTTTTCCAGCTCCTACAATGAGCAGTTCTTC. It specifies CASSFSSSYNEQFF. Together with reference TRBV28 and TRBJ2-1, the CDR3 gives the full variable domain: DVKVTQSSRYLVKRTGEKVFLECVQDMDHENMFWYRQDPGLGLRLIYFSYDVKMKEKGDIPEGYSVSREKKERFSLILESASTNQTSMYLCASSFSSSYNEQFFGPGTRLTVL.

This chain joins TRBV25-1 and TRBJ1-2; no firm D call. The length of the CDR3 is 14 residues. CDR1 MGHDK and CDR2 SYGVNS come from the germline V gene. V was trimmed by 0 bases and J by 6 bases, leaving 11 bases between them. The CDR3 DNA follows: TGTGCCAGCAGTGAATATCGAGACCAGGATGGCTACACCTTC. Translation gives CASSEYRDQDGYTF.

The table lists this clone with a count of one. This chain joins TRBV6-5 and TRBJ2-2; weak D call: TRBD2 (5 bases). The V end lost 10 bases, the J end lost 5 bases, and 11 bases lay between the germline ends. The length of the CDR3 is 12 residues. Per the germline V gene, CDR1 is MNHEY and CDR2 is SVGAGI. CDR3 sequence: CATRTYTGELFF. Written as DNA, the CDR3 is TGTGCCACCAGGACTTATACCGGGGAGCTGTTTTTT.

This chain uses TRBV28 with TRBJ2-1; 7 positions agree with TRBD1. The V gene end was trimmed by 2 bases and the J gene end by 9 bases; junction bases not matched to a gene: 10. The length of the CDR3 is 15 residues. From germline, CDR1 is MDHEN and CDR2 SYDVKM. CDR3: CASSLPYEQGTEQFF. The CDR3 bases are TGTGCCAGCAGTTTACCCTATGAACAGGGGACTGAGCAGTTCTTC.

The chain joins TRBV5-1 to TRBJ2-5; D is possibly TRBD2 (5 bases). Trimming removed 5 bases from V and 4 bases from J, with 9 bases in between. The CDR3 extends over 12 amino acids. CDR1 and CDR2 from the germline V gene are SGHRS and YFSETQ. The CDR3 DNA sequence: TGCGCCAGCAGGGTTGAGGGAGAGACCCAGTACTTC. This encodes CASRVEGETQYF.

This chain connects TRBV6-1 to TRBJ2-7; a possible D gene is TRBD1 (5 bases). The V and J ends lost 6 bases and 0 bases respectively, with 12 bases between them. Germline CDR1 reads MNHNS; CDR2 reads SASEGT. The length of the CDR3 is 14 residues. CDR3 bases: TGTGCCAGCAGCCGGACCGACAGCTCCTACGAGCAGTACTTC. Translating gives CASSRTDSSYEQYF.

V gene TRBV10-1 combines with J gene TRBJ2-7; 7 bases agree with TRBD1. Germline-derived CDR1 and CDR2 are WNHNN and SYGVQD (reference sequence). The CDR3 covers 14 residues. V shed 5 bases, J shed 6 bases, and the junction held 10 bases outside the gene matches. In DNA form, the CDR3 reads TGCGCCAGCAGTATCAGACAGGGAATGGGCGAGCAGTACTTC. Translated, it gives CASSIRQGMGEQYF.

This clone has a single count. The rearrangement joins TRBV28 to TRBJ1-5; D ambiguous. The germline gives CDR1 MDHEN, CDR2 SYDVKM. The CDR3 contains 19 residues. V was shortened by 4 bases and J by 0 bases, with 22 bases between the two germline ends. Here the CDR3 reads CASSSQNPQSTNSNQPQHF. CDR3 nucleotides: TGTGCCAGCAGTTCTCAGAACCCCCAGAGTACTAATAGCAATCAGCCCCAGCATTTT.

The chain is built from TRBV25-1 and TRBJ1-2; D gene uncertain. The germline CDR1 and CDR2 sequences are MGHDK and SYGVNS. Trimming removed 6 bases at V and 3 bases at J, with 11 bases between. The CDR3 has 13 residues. In DNA form, the CDR3 reads TGTGCCAGCAGCCAACATCTTTACTATGGCTACACCTTC. This gives the protein CASSQHLYYGYTF.

The chain couples TRBV4-2 to TRBJ1-4; possibly TRBD1 for D (6 bases). Deletions cut 0 bases from V and 7 bases from J, with 12 bases between. CDR3 size: 15 residues. CDR1 and CDR2 (germline): LGHNA, YNFKEQ. The CDR3 DNA is TGTGCCAGCAGCCAAGACTTGTGGGGGCCTGAAAAACTGTTTTTT. It is translated as CASSQDLWGPEKLFF.

The chain carries TRBV5-1 and TRBJ2-7, with 8 bases matching TRBD1. The germline V gene has CDR1 SGHRS and CDR2 YFSETQ. V shed 0 bases and J 7 bases; nucleotides not matched to a gene: 6. The CDR3 runs to 14 residues. The CDR3 sequence is CASSLGTGKVEQYF. CDR3 nucleotides: TGCGCCAGCAGCTTGGGGACAGGGAAGGTAGAGCAGTACTTC.